This T cell receptor (beta chain) stems from a study of shared clonotypes between healthy human individuals. Findings of the study overall: An anticipated effect of sequencing depth on clonotype sharing among donors was recognized. The study generally estimated greater richness for naive than memory subsets.

Turning to this clone: Antigen unknown.

Some clones are missing from TCRdb's copy, which holds only in-frame ones; the method was immunoSEQ multiplex PCR. Among around 2.5 million clones listed, over 85% were seen once. All the donors were Caucasian adults who lived in Nashville, Tennessee. Splitting the CD4+ cells yielded a CD45RA+ naive subset and a CD45RA-negative memory subset. The CDR3 spans 15 residues. The sequence was obtained from a man between 18 and 29 years old in good health. Some clones in this sample may be carry-over from other donors' samples. The chain employs TRBV21-1 and TRBJ2-4; the table's D call, TRBD2, has no DNA check behind it. TRBV21-1 is termed a pseudogene. The specimen was naive CD4+ T cells from PBMCs. This sample's subset: CD45RA+ positively selected. CDR3 protein: CALAGEGVAKNIQYF. DNA for the CDR3: TGTGCCCTAGCGGGAGAAGGTGTAGCCAAAAACATTCAGTACTTC.